The 30 T cell receptor beta chains below come from one sample, sequenced in a study of shared clonotypes between healthy human individuals (TCRdb year 2020). The library was made by the immunoSEQ multiplex PCR assay. This is the immuneACCESS table as TCRdb keeps it, with only in-frame sequences that have V and J called. A part of the clones is gone; compared with another copy, unresolved V genes explain less than half, and the rest is unexplained. This sample is represented by millions of clones; approximately 95% of them were singletons. Clones ranked in the top ten supply 0.1% to 0.15% of the sample. Material: naive CD4+ T cells sorted from blood. Explained via the paper, the cell subset or site label denotes: CD45RA+ positively selected. These receptors came from a man aged 18-30 years in good health.

The chain combines TRBV5-6 with TRBJ1-2, with no clear D. With 1 base removed from V and 4 bases from J, the gap between germline ends came to 11 bases. The CDR3 is 14 amino acids. Germline V lookup: CDR1 SGHDT, CDR2 YYEEEE. DNA for the CDR3: TGTGCCAGCAGCTTGTCGCCCGGGGTCTATGGCTACACCTTC. As protein: CASSLSPGVYGYTF.

This chain uses TRBV4-2 with TRBJ1-3; D may be TRBD1 (5 bases). The V end lost 0 bases, the J end lost 0 bases, and 12 bases lay between the germline ends. The CDR3 consists of 17 residues. Germline values: CDR1 LGHNA, CDR2 YNFKEQ. The chain's CDR3 is CASSQDQSRDSGNTIYF. CDR3 DNA sequence: TGTGCCAGCAGCCAAGATCAAAGCAGGGACTCTGGAAACACCATATATTTT.

In DNA form, the CDR3 reads TGTGCCAGTTCCTTTGGTGGGCTAGCAAGCGAGCAGTACTTC. The encoded protein is CASSFGGLASEQYF. The chain is built from TRBV6-5 and TRBJ2-7, with D perhaps matching TRBD2 (5 bases). Germline-derived CDR1 and CDR2 are MNHEY and SVGAGI. The CDR3 runs 14 residues. Deletions cut 9 bases from V and 6 bases from J, with 21 bases between.

The chain uses TRBV18 and TRBJ1-2, with TRBD1 identical over 7 bases. The germline V gene encodes CDR1 KGHSH and CDR2 LQKENI. V was clipped by 9 bases and J by 8 bases; unmatched bases: 9. The CDR3 is 12 residues long. The CDR3 DNA sequence: TGTGCCAGTTCCTCGACAGGGAACGGCTACACCTTC. It specifies CASSSTGNGYTF.

The V and J genes are TRBV7-2 and TRBJ2-5; no firm D call. This CDR3 comprises 15 residues. Germline CDR1 reads SGHTA; CDR2 reads FQGNSA. V lost 5 bases and J 2 bases, leaving 15 bases between the germline ends. This CDR3 reads CASSPAYGRQETQYF. The CDR3 DNA sequence: TGTGCCAGCAGCCCCGCTTACGGTCGGCAAGAGACCCAGTACTTC.

This clone has a single count. The chain uses TRBV5-1 and TRBJ1-2; D remains unclear. Germline loops: CDR1 SGHRS, CDR2 YFSETQ. The CDR3 consists of 12 residues. The V gene lost 7 bases and the J gene lost 4 bases, with 11 bases spanning the gap. CDR3 sequence (DNA): TGCGCCAGCGGATTGGATGGCTATGGCTACACCTTC. Translated: CASGLDGYGYTF.

This clone was found a few times. The chain uses TRBV4-1 and TRBJ1-2; D call uncertain. CDR1 MGHRA and CDR2 YSYEKL come from the germline V gene. Deletions cut 0 bases from V and 8 bases from J, with 7 bases between. The CDR3 runs to 12 residues. DNA for the CDR3: TGCGCCAGCAGCCAAGATAATGGAGGCTACACCTTC. It specifies CASSQDNGGYTF.

The V call is TRBV5-5, the J call TRBJ2-5; D unresolved. Trimming removed 4 bases from V and 5 bases from J, with 18 bases in between. Germline V gives CDR1 SGHKS, CDR2 YYEKEE (reference sequence). The CDR3 loop spans 15 amino acids. The CDR3 DNA reads as TGTGCCAGCAGCATTCGGGCTCTTAATGGGGAGACCCAGTACTTC. This encodes CASSIRALNGETQYF.

The rearrangement uses TRBV5-8 and TRBJ2-5; 7 bases match TRBD1. V trimming: 1 base; J trimming: 9 bases; junction bases outside the gene matches: 3. CDR1 and CDR2 from the germline V gene are SGHTS and YDEGEE. The CDR3 sequence is 12 residues long. As DNA, the CDR3 is TGTGCCAGCAGCTTGTTCACAGGGGCCCAGTACTTC. Residues: CASSLFTGAQYF.

This clone was seen a single time. This chain joins TRBV5-4 and TRBJ2-7; possible D gene TRBD2, 7 bases. V gave up 6 bases and J gave up 1 base, with 20 bases separating them. The germline gives CDR1 SGHNT, CDR2 YYREEE (reference sequence). The CDR3 totals 16 residues. In DNA form, the CDR3 reads TGTGCCAGCACCATGGGGGGGCAGGGCCTATCCTACGAGCAGTACTTC. Protein sequence: CASTMGGQGLSYEQYF.

Written as DNA, the CDR3 is TGTGCCAGCAGCTTCAGGGGGCCGTACAATGAGCAGTTCTTC. It encodes CASSFRGPYNEQFF. This chain uses TRBV13 with TRBJ2-1; 8 bases match TRBD1. Germline V CDR1 and CDR2: PRHDT, FYEKMQ (reference sequence). V was clipped by 3 bases and J by 4 bases; unmatched bases: 2. This CDR3 has 14 residues.

In nucleotides, the CDR3 is TGTGCCAGCAGCCTACTGTCGACAGAGGCTTTCCGTGGTGAAAAACTGTTTTTT. It translates to CASSLLSTEAFRGEKLFF. The rearrangement uses TRBV7-6 and TRBJ1-4, with TRBD1 as a possible D gene (5 bases). V was cut by 5 bases and J by 7 bases, with 26 bases left in between. The CDR3 runs to 18 residues. Germline V gene sequence: CDR1 SGHVS, CDR2 FNYEAQ.

V usage is TRBV10-2 and J usage is TRBJ1-2; TRBD1 matches at 8 bases. There are 14 residues in the CDR3. The J segment lost 10 bases and the V segment lost 2 bases, leaving 9 bases of the junction unmatched. Per the germline V gene, CDR1 is WSHSY and CDR2 is SAAADI. CDR3 nucleotide sequence: TGCGCCAGCAGTGAGGGACAGGGAACTGATGCCTACACCTTC. It codes for CASSEGQGTDAYTF.

This chain joins TRBV29-1 and TRBJ1-2; no firm D call. This CDR3 is 12 amino acids long. Looked up from germline, CDR1 is SQVTM and CDR2 is ANQGSEA. Trimming stripped 2 bases from V and 7 bases from J, with 11 bases between. Here the CDR3 reads CSVESGKFGYTF. The CDR3 bases are TGCAGCGTTGAATCCGGCAAATTTGGCTACACCTTC.

The J gene is TRBJ2-6, the V gene TRBV29-1, with D possibly TRBD1 on 5 matching bases. Per germline, CDR1 SQVTM and CDR2 ANQGSEA. With 4 bases removed from V and 2 bases from J, the gap between germline ends came to 6 bases. There are 13 residues in the CDR3. CDR3 protein: CSVVTAGANVLTF. The DNA of the CDR3 is TGCAGCGTTGTGACAGCTGGGGCCAACGTCCTGACTTTC.

As to this clone: The same CDR3 is also encoded by other DNA sequences in this sample. The CDR3 DNA reads TGTGCCAGCAGTCCAGACAGGGGCAGCAATCAGCCCCAGCATTTT. This encodes CASSPDRGSNQPQHF. The chain carries TRBV6-1 and TRBJ1-5, with 8 nucleotides matching TRBD1. Germline values: CDR1 MNHNS, CDR2 SASEGT. The CDR3 sequence is 15 residues long. The J segment lost 1 base and the V segment lost 5 bases, leaving 4 bases of the junction unmatched.

The V call is TRBV5-1, the J call TRBJ2-3, with TRBD1 identical over 9 bases. CDR3 length equals 15 residues. Germline CDR1 SGHRS, CDR2 YFSETQ. The ends lost 0 bases at V and 4 bases at J; junction bases unmatched: 3. The DNA of the CDR3 is TGCGCCAGCAGCTTGGCCGGGACAGGGTCAGATACGCAGTATTTT. This codes for CASSLAGTGSDTQYF.

V usage is TRBV30 and J usage is TRBJ2-5, with 12 positions matching TRBD2. The J segment lost 5 bases and the V segment lost 4 bases, leaving 14 bases of the junction unmatched. The germline CDR1 and CDR2 sequences are GTSNPN and SVGIG (reference sequence). CDR3 length: 17 residues. The CDR3 region has the DNA TGTGCCTGGAATCCACTAAGGACTAGCGGGGTTAGGGAGACCCAGTACTTC. It codes for CAWNPLRTSGVRETQYF.

J is TRBJ2-7 and V is TRBV7-9; 10 bases map to TRBD1. The germline gives CDR1 SEHNR, CDR2 FQNEAQ (reference sequence). The V and J ends lost 5 bases and 2 bases, in that order; junction bases with no gene match: 6. The CDR3 spans 15 residues. The DNA for the CDR3 is TGTGCCAGCAGCGAGAGACAGGGGGCCCCCTACGAGCAGTACTTC. Translated, it gives CASSERQGAPYEQYF.

This chain joins TRBV30 and TRBJ1-5; D is ambiguous. Germline CDR1 reads GTSNPN; CDR2 reads SVGIG (reference sequence). V shed 2 bases and J shed 4 bases, with 9 bases lying between them. This CDR3 has 13 amino acids. In nucleotides, the CDR3 is TGTGCCTGGAGTCACGGTGGGAATCAGCCCCAGCATTTT. This gives the protein CAWSHGGNQPQHF.

This sequence joins TRBV6-1 and TRBJ1-6; unclear D gene. Trimming shortened V by 0 bases and J by 5 bases, and 11 bases separated the two germline ends. The CDR3 length is 16 residues. Germline V gene sequence: CDR1 MNHNS, CDR2 SASEGT. The CDR3 protein is CASSEAPPSHNSPLHF. DNA of the CDR3: TGTGCCAGCAGTGAAGCTCCCCCCAGCCATAATTCACCCCTCCACTTT.

V gene TRBV10-3 combines with J gene TRBJ2-7; TRBD2 agrees at 7 bases. V lost 0 bases, J lost 3 bases, and 8 bases stayed unmatched. Germline values: CDR1 ENHRY, CDR2 SYGVKD. This CDR3 is 16 amino acids long. CDR3 nucleotides: TGTGCCATCAGTGAGTCACGGGCTAGCGGCAACTACGAGCAGTACTTC. It translates to CAISESRASGNYEQYF.

The chain carries TRBV7-9 and TRBJ1-1; D is unresolved. This CDR3 comprises 15 residues. CDR1 and CDR2 (germline): SEHNR, FQNEAQ (reference sequence). V dropped 4 bases and J dropped 4 bases, with 16 bases sitting between them. The CDR3 DNA sequence: TGTGCCAGCAGCTCCTATACGACGGCGAGCACTGAAGCTTTCTTT. The encoded protein is CASSSYTTASTEAFF.

This clone has just a few counts. Other DNA sequences in this specimen translate into the identical CDR3. The V gene is TRBV7-3, the J gene TRBJ1-1; perhaps TRBD1 as D (5 bases). V gave up 4 bases and J gave up 4 bases, with 10 bases separating them. Germline lookup yields CDR1 SGHTA and CDR2 FQGTGA. The CDR3 is made up of 13 amino acids. CDR3 in amino acids: CASSSQGGTEAFF. Written as DNA, the CDR3 is TGTGCCAGCAGCTCTCAGGGTGGCACTGAAGCTTTCTTT.

The rearrangement uses TRBV5-1 and TRBJ2-5, with D maybe TRBD2 (6 bases). Germline V gene data show CDR1 as SGHRS and CDR2 as YFSETQ. CDR3 length: 16 residues. V shed 4 bases and J shed 3 bases, with 19 bases lying between them. In DNA form, the CDR3 reads TGCGCCAGCAGCGGGGGACTCCTAATAATCGAAGAGACCCAGTACTTC. Protein product: CASSGGLLIIEETQYF.

V and J are TRBV15 and TRBJ1-3; D ambiguous. The CDR3 runs to 15 residues. CDR1 LNHNV and CDR2 YYDKDF come from the germline V gene (reference sequence). The V end lost 4 bases, the J end lost 0 bases, and 10 bases lay between the germline ends. This chain's CDR3 is CATSTSGVSGNTIYF. CDR3 coding DNA: TGTGCCACCAGCACCTCAGGAGTCTCTGGAAACACCATATATTTT.

This clone is a singleton in its sample. V gene TRBV11-2 combines with J gene TRBJ2-7; D gene uncertain. The V gene lost 1 base and the J gene lost 6 bases, with 10 bases spanning the gap. CDR3 length: 13 amino acids. The germline CDR1 and CDR2 sequences are SGHAT and FQNNGV. In DNA, the CDR3 is TGTGCCAGCAGCTTAGCGTGGCGGCCCGAGCAGTACTTC. This sequence encodes CASSLAWRPEQYF. Based on the CDR3 plus reference TRBV11-2 and TRBJ2-7, the full variable domain is EAGVAQSPRYKIIEKRQSVAFWCNPISGHATLYWYQQILGQGPKLLIQFQNNGVVDDSQLPKDRFSAERLKGVDSTLKIQPAKLEDSAVYLCASSLAWRPEQYFGPGTRLTVT.

The V call is TRBV11-2, the J call TRBJ1-3, with 7 bases that match TRBD1. Germline lookup yields CDR1 SGHAT and CDR2 FQNNGV. The CDR3 consists of 17 residues. V gave up 5 bases and J gave up 3 bases; unmatched junction bases: 13. The CDR3 region is CASSTFKRQGSGNTIYF. CDR3 bases: TGTGCCAGCAGCACCTTTAAACGACAGGGAAGTGGAAACACCATATATTTT. Combining the CDR3 with reference TRBV11-2 and TRBJ1-3 gives the whole variable domain EAGVAQSPRYKIIEKRQSVAFWCNPISGHATLYWYQQILGQGPKLLIQFQNNGVVDDSQLPKDRFSAERLKGVDSTLKIQPAKLEDSAVYLCASSTFKRQGSGNTIYFGEGSWLTVV.

For this clone: One end of the junction does not line up with germline, which may come from a read error. This chain uses TRBV7-9 with TRBJ2-7; D not certain. The CDR3 loop spans 13 amino acids. Germline assignment: CDR1 SEHNR and CDR2 FQNEAQ (reference sequence). This CDR3 is CASSFEVSCEQYF. For the CDR3, the DNA is TGTGCCAGCAGCTTTGAGGTATCCTGCGAGCAGTACTTC. Filled out from reference TRBV7-9 and TRBJ2-7, the complete variable domain reads DTGVSQNPRHKITKRGQNVTFRCDPISEHNRLYWYRQTLGQGPEFLTYFQNEAQLEKSRLLSDRFSAERPKGSFSTLEIQRTEQGDSAMYLCASSFEVSCEQYFGPGTRLTVT.

The chain recombines TRBV5-1 with TRBJ2-7; 12 positions agree with TRBD2. V dropped 4 bases and J dropped 3; count of bases not matched to a gene: 11. CDR1 and CDR2 from the germline V gene are SGHRS and YFSETQ. The CDR3 extends over 17 amino acids. The CDR3 DNA sequence: TGCGCCAGCAGCCTTACGAGGACTAGCGGGATCCTCTACGAGCAGTACTTC. Translating gives CASSLTRTSGILYEQYF.